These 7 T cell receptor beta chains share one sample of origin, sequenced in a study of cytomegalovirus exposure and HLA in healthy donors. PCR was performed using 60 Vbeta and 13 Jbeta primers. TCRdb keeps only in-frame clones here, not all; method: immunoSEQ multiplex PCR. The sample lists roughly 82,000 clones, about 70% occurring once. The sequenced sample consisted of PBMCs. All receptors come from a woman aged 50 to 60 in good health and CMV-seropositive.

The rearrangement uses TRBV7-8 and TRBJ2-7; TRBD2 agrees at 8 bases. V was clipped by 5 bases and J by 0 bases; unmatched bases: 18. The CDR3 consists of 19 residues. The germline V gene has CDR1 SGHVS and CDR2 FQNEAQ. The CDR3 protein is CASSPLRRGGLADSYEQYF. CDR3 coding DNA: TGTGCCAGCAGCCCGTTAAGACGGGGGGGGCTAGCGGACTCCTACGAGCAGTACTTC.

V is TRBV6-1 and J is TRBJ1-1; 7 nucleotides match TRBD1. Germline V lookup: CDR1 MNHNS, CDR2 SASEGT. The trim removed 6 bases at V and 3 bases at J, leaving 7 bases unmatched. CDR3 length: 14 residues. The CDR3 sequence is CASRVTGDYTEAFF. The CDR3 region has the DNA TGTGCCAGCAGGGTTACAGGGGATTACACTGAAGCTTTCTTT.

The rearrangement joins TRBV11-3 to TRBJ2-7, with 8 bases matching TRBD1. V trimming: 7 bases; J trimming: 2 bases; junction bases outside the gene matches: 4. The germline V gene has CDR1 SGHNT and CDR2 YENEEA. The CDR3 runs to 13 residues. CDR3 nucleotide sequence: TGTGCCAGCACGAGGACAGGGCCCTACGAGCAGTACTTC. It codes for CASTRTGPYEQYF.

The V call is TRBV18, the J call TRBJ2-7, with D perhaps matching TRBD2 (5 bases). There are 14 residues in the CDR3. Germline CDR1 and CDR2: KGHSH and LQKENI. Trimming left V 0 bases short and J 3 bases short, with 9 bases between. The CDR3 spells CASSPPGRSYEQYF. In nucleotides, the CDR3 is TGTGCCAGCTCACCACCTGGGAGAAGCTACGAGCAGTACTTC.

The CDR3 reads CASSLWGDSNQPQHF. For the CDR3, the DNA is TGTGCCAGCAGTTTATGGGGGGATAGCAATCAGCCCCAGCATTTT. The gene calls are TRBV27 and TRBJ1-5, with TRBD1 as a possible D gene (5 bases). The CDR3 is 15 amino acids. Germline CDR1 reads MNHEY; CDR2 reads SMNVEV (reference sequence). The ends were cut back, 1 base at V and 0 bases at J, with 7 bases in the middle.

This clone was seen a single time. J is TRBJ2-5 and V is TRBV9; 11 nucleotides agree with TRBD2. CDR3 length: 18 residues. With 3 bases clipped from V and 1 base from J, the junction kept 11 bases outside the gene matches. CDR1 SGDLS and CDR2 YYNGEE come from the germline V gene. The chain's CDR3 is CASSEGLAGGALQETQYF. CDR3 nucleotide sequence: TGTGCCAGCAGCGAGGGGTTAGCGGGAGGGGCGCTCCAAGAGACCCAGTACTTC.

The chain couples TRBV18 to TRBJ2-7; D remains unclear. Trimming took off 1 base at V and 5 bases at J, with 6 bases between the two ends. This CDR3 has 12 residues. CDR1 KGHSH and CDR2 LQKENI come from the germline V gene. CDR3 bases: TGTGCCAGCTCACCACTTGGAGACGAGCAGTACTTC. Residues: CASSPLGDEQYF.